A selection of T cell receptor beta chains follows, all from one sample in a study of blood T cell repertoires in COVID-19. Method: immunoSEQ multiplex PCR; TCRdb's copy keeps in-frame clones and lacks some. The sample has about 360,000 clones; over 75% are singletons. The specimen sequenced was PBMCs or T cells enriched from blood (not recorded which). These receptors all come from a man between 35 and 55 years old in a cohort exposed to, infected with or recovered from COVID-19 (not recorded which). Each CDR3 is given with its conserved first and last residue. The D gene is left open where the match is weak. Where a row states a size, it is once, few, many or the class of an expanded clone; other rows omit it.

d_gene: TRBD2
v_gene: TRBV28
abundance: .
j_gene: TRBJ2-5
CDR3nt: TGTGCCAGCAGTTTGGGGGGGAGGGAGACCCAGTACTTC
CDR3aa: CASSLGGRETQYF

d_gene: TRBD2
v_gene: TRBV28
abundance: .
j_gene: TRBJ2-1
CDR3nt: TGTGCCAGCAGTTTTGGTCTAGCGGGGCGCGACCCCTACAATGAGCAGTTCTTC
CDR3aa: CASSFGLAGRDPYNEQFF

d_gene: TRBD2
v_gene: TRBV28
abundance: .
j_gene: TRBJ2-5
CDR3nt: TGTGCCAGCAGTTCCCCCTCCGGGACTAGCGGGCTTAGACGGGAGACCCAGTACTTC
CDR3aa: CASSSPSGTSGLRRETQYF

d_gene: .
v_gene: TRBV15
abundance: .
j_gene: TRBJ1-4
CDR3nt: TGTGCCACCAGCAGGATGTCGGGTAGTAATGAAAAACTGTTTTTT
CDR3aa: CATSRMSGSNEKLFF

d_gene: TRBD2
v_gene: TRBV25-1
abundance: once
j_gene: TRBJ2-3
CDR3nt: TGTGCCAGCAGTGTCATTATAGCGGGAGGGCCCCGCACAGATACGCAGTATTTT
CDR3aa: CASSVIIAGGPRTDTQYF

d_gene: TRBD1
v_gene: TRBV4-1
abundance: .
j_gene: TRBJ1-5
CDR3nt: TGCGCCAGCAGCCAAGAGACAGGGGATCAGCCCCAGCATTTT
CDR3aa: CASSQETGDQPQHF

d_gene: TRBD2
v_gene: TRBV27
abundance: .
j_gene: TRBJ2-3
CDR3nt: TGTGCCAGCAGGAGCGGGAGGGGCTCAGATACGCAGTATTTT
CDR3aa: CASRSGRGSDTQYF

d_gene: TRBD1
v_gene: TRBV29-1
abundance: .
j_gene: TRBJ2-1
CDR3nt: TGCAGCGTTGGACAGGGGCAAGTCGCTGAGCAGTTCTTC
CDR3aa: CSVGQGQVAEQFF

d_gene: TRBD2
v_gene: TRBV6-5
abundance: few
j_gene: TRBJ2-7
CDR3nt: TGTGCCAGCAGTTATCAACTAGCGGGAGGAGGGGAGCAGTACTTC
CDR3aa: CASSYQLAGGGEQYF

d_gene: TRBD1
v_gene: TRBV7-3
abundance: .
j_gene: TRBJ2-2
CDR3nt: TGTGCCAGCAGCCCGGGGACAGGGGACACCGGGGAGCTGTTTTTT
CDR3aa: CASSPGTGDTGELFF

d_gene: TRBD1
v_gene: TRBV5-6
abundance: .
j_gene: TRBJ1-6
CDR3nt: TGTGCCAGCAGTCAGGGGGCGCGGAATTCACCCCTCCACTTT
CDR3aa: CASSQGARNSPLHF

d_gene: TRBD1
v_gene: TRBV4-1
abundance: .
j_gene: TRBJ2-2
CDR3nt: TGCGCCAGCAGCGGGCGGACAGGGCCCACCGGGGAGCTGTTTTTT
CDR3aa: CASSGRTGPTGELFF

d_gene: TRBD1
v_gene: TRBV28
abundance: few
j_gene: TRBJ1-4
CDR3nt: TGTGCCAGCAGCCTGGGACAGACTAATGAAAAACTGTTTTTT
CDR3aa: CASSLGQTNEKLFF

d_gene: TRBD2
v_gene: TRBV11-2
abundance: once
j_gene: TRBJ2-3
CDR3nt: TGTGCCAGCAGCCCGAGGTCGTACGCGGGAGCGGTGTCGACGCAGTATTTT
CDR3aa: CASSPRSYAGAVSTQYF

d_gene: TRBD2
v_gene: TRBV10-1
abundance: .
j_gene: TRBJ2-1
CDR3nt: TGCGCCAGCAGTGAAGTAACTAGCGGTGGGGGAGAGCAGTTCTTC
CDR3aa: CASSEVTSGGGEQFF

d_gene: .
v_gene: TRBV3-1/TRBV3-2
abundance: .
j_gene: TRBJ1-6
CDR3nt: TGTGCCAGCAGCCTCGTCCGAGGGTCTTCACCCCTCCACTTT
CDR3aa: CASSLVRGSSPLHF

d_gene: TRBD1
v_gene: TRBV3-1/TRBV3-2
abundance: .
j_gene: TRBJ1-1
CDR3nt: TGTGCCAGCAGCCAAGGTCCCAGGGGGACTGAAGCTTTCTTT
CDR3aa: CASSQGPRGTEAFF

d_gene: .
v_gene: TRBV2
abundance: .
j_gene: TRBJ2-3
CDR3nt: TGTGCCAGCAGAATGGACTTTTCGGATACGCAGTATTTT
CDR3aa: CASRMDFSDTQYF

d_gene: TRBD1
v_gene: TRBV27
abundance: .
j_gene: TRBJ2-7
CDR3nt: TGTGCCAGCAGTTTTCGACAGGGGGCGTGGGAGCAGTACTTC
CDR3aa: CASSFRQGAWEQYF

d_gene: .
v_gene: TRBV5-6
abundance: .
j_gene: TRBJ1-5
CDR3nt: TGTGCCAGCAGCTCGGGGGTTAGCAATCAGCCCCAGCATTTT
CDR3aa: CASSSGVSNQPQHF

d_gene: TRBD2
v_gene: TRBV7-2
abundance: .
j_gene: TRBJ2-2
CDR3nt: TGTGCCAGCAGCTTAGCGTCTAGCGGATACGGGGAGCTGTTTTTT
CDR3aa: CASSLASSGYGELFF

d_gene: TRBD2
v_gene: TRBV15
abundance: once
j_gene: TRBJ2-3
CDR3nt: TGTGCCACCAGCGAAAGACTAGCGGGAGTGGCAGATACGCAGTATTTT
CDR3aa: CATSERLAGVADTQYF

d_gene: TRBD2
v_gene: TRBV19
abundance: .
j_gene: TRBJ2-2
CDR3nt: TGTGCCAGTAGTACCAGGACTAGCGGGAGAAGTTTCGGGGAGCTGTTTTTT
CDR3aa: CASSTRTSGRSFGELFF

d_gene: .
v_gene: TRBV27
abundance: .
j_gene: TRBJ2-1
CDR3nt: TGTGCCAGCAGTTTATTGGGGCGCTACCGTTACAATGAGCAGTTCTTC
CDR3aa: CASSLLGRYRYNEQFF

d_gene: .
v_gene: TRBV6-5
abundance: .
j_gene: TRBJ1-2
CDR3nt: TGTGCCAGCACCGGGGGGGCTCGGTATGGCTACACCTTC
CDR3aa: CASTGGARYGYTF

d_gene: TRBD2
v_gene: TRBV6-2/TRBV6-3
abundance: .
j_gene: TRBJ2-2
CDR3nt: TGTGCCAGCACCCCCTTAGCGGGAGCAGAACACGGGGAGCTGTTTTTT
CDR3aa: CASTPLAGAEHGELFF

d_gene: .
v_gene: TRBV7-6
abundance: .
j_gene: TRBJ2-6
CDR3nt: TGTGCCAGCAGCTTAGAGGGGCTCTCTGGGGCCAACGTCCTGACTTTC
CDR3aa: CASSLEGLSGANVLTF

d_gene: .
v_gene: TRBV5-1
abundance: once
j_gene: TRBJ1-2
CDR3nt: TGCGCCAGCAGCTATGGGGGGGACTATGGCTACACCTTC
CDR3aa: CASSYGGDYGYTF

d_gene: TRBD1
v_gene: TRBV5-6
abundance: .
j_gene: TRBJ2-5
CDR3nt: TGTGCCAGCAGCTTTTACAGGGGAGAAGAGACCCAGTACTTC
CDR3aa: CASSFYRGEETQYF

d_gene: TRBD1
v_gene: TRBV3-1/TRBV3-2
abundance: .
j_gene: TRBJ2-3
CDR3nt: TGTGCCAGCAGCTCAGGACAGGGAGAGGCCGCTACGCAGTATTTT
CDR3aa: CASSSGQGEAATQYF

d_gene: .
v_gene: TRBV5-1
abundance: .
j_gene: TRBJ2-5
CDR3nt: TGCGCCAGCAGCTTGGACCCAGGAGGACCCCAAGAGACCCAGTACTTC
CDR3aa: CASSLDPGGPQETQYF

d_gene: .
v_gene: TRBV29-1
abundance: .
j_gene: TRBJ1-2
CDR3nt: TGCAGCGTTGAAGAACGGGGGGTTAGTACCTTC
CDR3aa: CSVEERGVSTF

d_gene: .
v_gene: TRBV5-1
abundance: .
j_gene: TRBJ2-7
CDR3nt: TGCGCCAGCAGCCTAGACCCGAGCTCCTACGAGCAGTACTTC
CDR3aa: CASSLDPSSYEQYF

d_gene: TRBD1
v_gene: TRBV11-2
abundance: .
j_gene: TRBJ2-2
CDR3nt: TGTGCCAGCAGCCCCCGGACAGGGTTGCTGTCCACCGGGGAGCTGTTTTTT
CDR3aa: CASSPRTGLLSTGELFF

d_gene: .
v_gene: TRBV6-4
abundance: .
j_gene: TRBJ2-7
CDR3nt: TGTGCCAGCAGTGACTTGGTCGTACGGCGGGACGGCGCCTACGAGCAGTACTTC
CDR3aa: CASSDLVVRRDGAYEQYF

d_gene: TRBD1
v_gene: TRBV28
abundance: once
j_gene: TRBJ2-7
CDR3nt: TGTGCCAGCCGGGACAGCCAAACCTACGAGCAGTACTTC
CDR3aa: CASRDSQTYEQYF

d_gene: .
v_gene: TRBV20-1
abundance: .
j_gene: TRBJ1-6
CDR3nt: TGCAGTGCTAGTCTGGGAGGCTCCTATAATTCACCCCTCCACTTT
CDR3aa: CSASLGGSYNSPLHF

d_gene: TRBD1
v_gene: TRBV4-1
abundance: .
j_gene: TRBJ1-2
CDR3nt: TGCGCCAGCAGCCGGGCCGGGACAGGGTATAACTATGGCTACACCTTC
CDR3aa: CASSRAGTGYNYGYTF

d_gene: .
v_gene: TRBV6-5
abundance: .
j_gene: TRBJ2-4
CDR3nt: TGTGCCAGCAGGAGAGAAGGACTAGCCAAAAACATTCAGTACTTC
CDR3aa: CASRREGLAKNIQYF

d_gene: TRBD1
v_gene: TRBV27
abundance: .
j_gene: TRBJ2-1
CDR3nt: TGTGCCAGCAGGTCCCTAGGACAGGGGCCATACAATGAGCAGTTCTTC
CDR3aa: CASRSLGQGPYNEQFF

d_gene: TRBD1
v_gene: TRBV3-1/TRBV3-2
abundance: .
j_gene: TRBJ1-3
CDR3nt: TGTGCCAGCAGCCGCCAGGGGGGTGCTGGAAACACCATATATTTT
CDR3aa: CASSRQGGAGNTIYF

d_gene: .
v_gene: TRBV14
abundance: .
j_gene: TRBJ2-7
CDR3nt: TGTGCCAGCAGCCAGTACTACGAGCAGTACTTC
CDR3aa: CASSQYYEQYF

d_gene: TRBD2
v_gene: TRBV4-1
abundance: .
j_gene: TRBJ2-5
CDR3nt: TGCGCCAGCAGCCAAGGAGCGGGAGGAGGGTATGAGACCCAGTACTTC
CDR3aa: CASSQGAGGGYETQYF

d_gene: .
v_gene: TRBV15
abundance: .
j_gene: TRBJ1-3
CDR3nt: TGTGCCACCAGCAGAGAATCAGGGTCAGGAAACACCATATATTTT
CDR3aa: CATSRESGSGNTIYF

d_gene: TRBD1
v_gene: TRBV2
abundance: .
j_gene: TRBJ1-4
CDR3nt: TGTGCCAGCAGTGAACTAACAGGGGGCGGGAATGAAAAACTGTTTTTT
CDR3aa: CASSELTGGGNEKLFF

d_gene: .
v_gene: TRBV3-1/TRBV3-2
abundance: .
j_gene: TRBJ2-2
CDR3nt: TGTGCCAGCAGCCCGGGTCTCTACACCGGGGAGCTGTTTTTT
CDR3aa: CASSPGLYTGELFF

d_gene: TRBD1
v_gene: TRBV18
abundance: .
j_gene: TRBJ1-3
CDR3nt: TGTGCCAGCTCAGGAGGGACAGGCTCTGGAAACACCATATATTTT
CDR3aa: CASSGGTGSGNTIYF

d_gene: .
v_gene: TRBV7-9
abundance: .
j_gene: TRBJ2-1
CDR3nt: TGTGCCAGCAGCTTAGGGGCTATTAAGCAGTTCTTC
CDR3aa: CASSLGAIKQFF

d_gene: .
v_gene: TRBV6-1
abundance: few
j_gene: TRBJ1-1
CDR3nt: TGTGCCAGCAGTGAGACAGGCGGACCTTATGGTGAAGCTTTCTTT
CDR3aa: CASSETGGPYGEAFF

d_gene: .
v_gene: TRBV27
abundance: .
j_gene: TRBJ2-5
CDR3nt: TGTGCCAGCAGTTTAACCGGGAACCAAGAGACCCAGTACTTC
CDR3aa: CASSLTGNQETQYF

d_gene: .
v_gene: TRBV9
abundance: .
j_gene: TRBJ1-2
CDR3nt: TGTGCCAGCAGCGTAGACGGCAGGGGAAAAGGCTACACCTTC
CDR3aa: CASSVDGRGKGYTF

d_gene: .
v_gene: TRBV4-2
abundance: .
j_gene: TRBJ1-2
CDR3nt: TGTGCCAGCAGCCAAGAAGTTCCCTTGGCAGGGCCCTATGGCTACACCTTC
CDR3aa: CASSQEVPLAGPYGYTF

d_gene: TRBD2
v_gene: TRBV5-6
abundance: .
j_gene: TRBJ2-1
CDR3nt: TGTGCCAGCAGCGGGACTAGCGGTGAGCAGTTCTTC
CDR3aa: CASSGTSGEQFF

d_gene: TRBD1
v_gene: TRBV6-1
abundance: .
j_gene: TRBJ2-7
CDR3nt: TGTGCCAGCAGTGATTTGGTCGGACAGGGGTTTGGGCAGTACTTC
CDR3aa: CASSDLVGQGFGQYF

d_gene: TRBD1
v_gene: TRBV3-1/TRBV3-2
abundance: .
j_gene: TRBJ1-2
CDR3nt: TGTGCCAGCAGCCAAGGGACAGGTAATAACTATGGCTACACCTTC
CDR3aa: CASSQGTGNNYGYTF